These T cell receptor beta chains were read from a single sample in a study of early T cells in non-severe SARS-CoV-2 infection. TCRdb reprocessed the 5' RACE reads via MiXCR and lists one record per CDR3 protein. The sample gives 45,000 to 70,000 distinct CDR3 sequences, approximately 6% of which show up once; around 4% is in the top ten. The sample consisted of whole blood. The receptors stem from an adult who was a healthcare worker with PCR-confirmed SARS-CoV-2 infection or an uninfected control (not recorded which). The CDR3 runs from the conserved cysteine through the conserved F or W. A clone size is listed for some rows: how often the clone was seen (once, few, many), or a class if it is expanded.

v_gene	j_gene	abundance	CDR3aa
TRBV19	TRBJ1-5	.	CASWSRNSNQPQHF
TRBV19	TRBJ2-7	many	CASSIGQLAYEQYF
TRBV7-9	TRBJ2-5	few	CASSLGATSGNAAQYF
TRBV6-6	TRBJ1-1	many	CASSRDLGARAEAFF
TRBV6-2/TRBV6-3	TRBJ2-2	.	CASSPPGLAGFGTGELFF
TRBV6-6	TRBJ2-1	few	CASSHPGQGEGEQFF
TRBV11-2	TRBJ2-7	many	CASSPNSDEQYF
TRBV6-1	TRBJ1-5	.	CASITGTGTSQPQHF
TRBV6-6	TRBJ1-6	many	CASSYTGGGYNSPLHF
TRBV11-2	TRBJ2-7	few	CASITGLGREQYF
TRBV7-2	TRBJ1-5	few	CASSLSDGNQPQHF
TRBV30	TRBJ1-4	few	CAWSVQRGYQEKLFF
TRBV6-5	TRBJ2-7	.	CASSADPTSGEQYF
TRBV12-3/TRBV12-4	TRBJ2-3	many	CASSLGTSGGTKDTQYF
TRBV11-3	TRBJ1-1	many	CASSSGGAENTEAFF
TRBV20-1	TRBJ2-3	.	CSAPPRDLSTDTQYF
TRBV6-2/TRBV6-3	TRBJ1-5	.	CASSYTGGNQPQHF
TRBV20-1	TRBJ2-7	many	CSASVNVGGEQYF
TRBV29-1	TRBJ1-1	many	CSVTSGDTEAFF
TRBV5-1	TRBJ1-1	.	CASSLSSGSEMNTEAFF
TRBV9	TRBJ2-3	many	CASSSLDPRTDTQYF
TRBV20-1	TRBJ1-5	few	CSAREGQANQPQHF
TRBV27	TRBJ1-1	.	CASADMSWGTEAFF
TRBV2	TRBJ1-1	.	CASSAGTQGTEAFF
TRBV6-5	TRBJ1-2	many	CASSYSSGDRGYTF
TRBV11-2	TRBJ2-7	.	CASSPSRGSYEQYF
TRBV11-2	TRBJ2-7	few	CASSLAWDHQDF
TRBV20-1	TRBJ1-6	many	CSARVGASNSPLHF
TRBV20-1	TRBJ1-2	many	CSATRGASYGYTF
TRBV11-2	TRBJ2-2	many	CASSLHQNTGELFF
TRBV11-2	TRBJ2-2	few	CASSSTRPLGGRTGELFF
TRBV12-3/TRBV12-4	TRBJ1-2	.	CASSTGTTHSGYTF
TRBV29-1	TRBJ2-3	many	CSIGGEHRLGTQYF
TRBV20-1	TRBJ1-6	.	CSASGQGPSPLHF
TRBV25-1	TRBJ2-1	.	CASSRTGALLEQFF
TRBV28	TRBJ2-7	many	CASSSPGQSDEQYF
TRBV14	TRBJ2-4	.	CASSRQRGGVQYF
TRBV12-3/TRBV12-4	TRBJ2-5	many	CASSLSGQVNF
TRBV6-2/TRBV6-3	TRBJ2-1	many	CASGTSGGMQFF
TRBV12-3/TRBV12-4	TRBJ2-5	many	CASSLETQYF
TRBV2	TRBJ1-5	few	CASSEYGARQPQHF
TRBV7-9	TRBJ1-6	.	CASSPGQTAPLHF
TRBV6-2/TRBV6-3	TRBJ2-3	.	CASSYASSADTQYF
TRBV7-2	TRBJ2-7	few	CASSPLGSGLHEQYF
TRBV3-1	TRBJ2-1	many	CASSQVFSVRGLHNEQFF
TRBV12-3/TRBV12-4	TRBJ2-3	.	CASSRRLAGGSSTDTQYF
TRBV7-2	TRBJ2-2	many	CASSLVPQGALVGELFF